One and the same sample provided the 7 T cell receptor beta chains below, sequenced in a study of blood T cell repertoires in COVID-19. Repertoires were generated with immunoSEQ multiplex PCR, while TCRdb's copy carries only in-frame clones and drops some. The sample records thousands of clones, around 88% being singletons. Sequencing was performed on peripheral blood. The receptors come from a man between 70 and 80 years old with COVID-19, enrolled during active disease.

The J gene is TRBJ2-7, the V gene TRBV29-1; D is possibly TRBD2 (7 bases). V lost 0 bases and J lost 0, with 12 bases in between. There are 15 residues in the CDR3. Per germline, CDR1 SQVTM and CDR2 ANQGSEA. CDR3 DNA sequence: TGCAGCGTTGAAGAGGCGGGGGCCATCTCCTACGAGCAGTACTTC. Encoded protein: CSVEEAGAISYEQYF.

The rearrangement uses TRBV2 and TRBJ2-1; the D gene is possibly TRBD2 (6 bases). V lost 0 bases, J lost 16 bases, and 19 bases lay in between. Per the germline V gene, CDR1 is SNHLY and CDR2 is FYNNEI. The CDR3 runs to 14 residues. The CDR3: CASSEASSVLWNFF. DNA for the CDR3: TGTGCCAGCAGTGAAGCATCTAGCGTATTGTGGAATTTCTTC.

This rearrangement joins TRBV9 to TRBJ2-1, with 10 bases lining up with TRBD1. J lost 2 bases, V lost 3 bases, and 5 bases had no gene match. This CDR3 contains 16 residues. Germline V CDR1 and CDR2: SGDLS, YYNGEE. Written as DNA, the CDR3 is TGTGCCAGCAGCGCCACCGGGACAGGGGCCTACAATGAGCAGTTCTTC. This translates into CASSATGTGAYNEQFF. The entire variable domain, with the rest obtained from reference TRBV9 and TRBJ2-1, is as follows: DSGVTQTPKHLITATGQRVTLRCSPRSGDLSVYWYQQSLDQGLQFLIQYYNGEERAKGNILERFSAQQFPDLHSELNLSSLELGDSALYFCASSATGTGAYNEQFFGPGTRLTVL.

This sequence joins TRBV29-1 and TRBJ1-2; a possible D gene is TRBD1 (5 bases). The germline V gene encodes CDR1 SQVTM and CDR2 ANQGSEA. The V end was cut by 4 bases, the J end by 3 bases, with 9 bases between. The CDR3 loop spans 12 amino acids. The CDR3 loop is CSVGRGDYGYTF. The CDR3 region has the DNA TGCAGCGTTGGACGGGGGGACTATGGCTACACCTTC.

The chain has TRBV20-1 and TRBJ2-1; the D is unclear. The V gene's germline CDR1 is DFQATT and CDR2 SNEGSKA (reference sequence). The V and J ends lost 1 base and 5 bases respectively, with 3 bases between them. This CDR3 has 11 amino acids. The CDR3 sequence: CSARADNEQFF. The CDR3, as DNA: TGCAGTGCTAGAGCAGACAATGAGCAGTTCTTC.

V and J are TRBV10-3 and TRBJ1-1; no clear D. The CDR3 loop spans 12 amino acids. From germline, CDR1 is ENHRY and CDR2 SYGVKD. Between the trimmed V and J ends, which lost 0 bases and 11 bases, there was a span of 10 bases. The CDR3 loop reads CAISESGDGAFF. CDR3 bases: TGTGCCATCAGTGAGTCAGGAGATGGGGCTTTCTTT.

The sample holds a few counts of this clone. The chain uses TRBV19 and TRBJ1-1, with D perhaps TRBD1 (6 bases). V was shortened by 4 bases and J by 1 base, with 7 bases between the two germline ends. Germline V gene data show CDR1 as LNHDA and CDR2 as SQIVND (reference sequence). The CDR3 runs 13 residues. CDR3 sequence (DNA): TGTGCCAGTAGTAAAGGGGGGAACACTGAAGCTTTCTTT. It is translated as CASSKGGNTEAFF.